The 18 T cell receptor beta chains below were found in one sample sequenced in a study of human T cells and chemical hapten exposure. TCRdb recomputed calls from the RACE reads with MiXCR, one row per CDR3 protein. The table shows nearly 80,000 distinct CDR3 sequences, with under 13% occurring only once. Regarding time point: patch test 1, 2 weeks after DPC sensitization. Treatment indicated: therapeutic diphenylcyclopropenone sensitization with weekly scalp DPC. The sequenced sample was whole blood, obtained in connection with sensitization to the hapten diphenylcyclopropenone (DPC). These receptors originate from a woman between 45 and 60 years old with alopecia areata. Some clones in this sample may be carry-over from other donors' samples.

This clonotype occurred a few times. The J gene is TRBJ1-3, the V gene TRBV10-3; a possible D gene is TRBD1 (5 bases). CDR1 is ENHRY, CDR2 SYGVKD, per germline. CDR3 length equals 14 residues. Deletions cut 6 bases from V and 0 bases from J, with 9 bases between. The chain's CDR3 is CAIRGTSSGNTIYF. The DNA for the CDR3 is TGTGCCATCAGGGGGACTTCCTCTGGAAACACCATATATTTT.

A few counts support this clonotype. The chain couples TRBV19 to TRBJ1-5; 9 positions match TRBD1. V lost 7 bases to trimming and J lost 4 bases; unmatched junction nucleotides: 8. There are 15 residues in the CDR3. Germline V gene data show CDR1 as LNHDA and CDR2 as SQIVND (reference sequence). The CDR3 DNA follows: TGTGCCAGTATCCCGGGACAGGGAAGGAATCAGCCCCAGCATTTT. It codes for CASIPGQGRNQPQHF.

The sample holds a few counts of this clonotype. The V and J genes are TRBV5-1 and TRBJ1-5; TRBD1 aligns across 7 bases. The ends lost 3 bases at V and 5 bases at J; junction bases unmatched: 5. Germline CDR1 is SGHRS and CDR2 is YFSETQ. The CDR3 sequence is 14 residues long. The CDR3 sequence: CASSSTGNDQPQHF. CDR3 coding DNA: TGCGCCAGCAGCTCGACAGGGAACGATCAGCCCCAGCATTTT.

CDR3 sequence: CASRGVAKNIQYF. In nucleotides, the CDR3 is TGTGCCAGTAGGGGTGTAGCCAAAAACATTCAGTACTTC. This chain connects TRBV19 to TRBJ2-4; D remains ambiguous. The CDR3 has 13 amino acids. V lost 6 bases, J lost 0 bases, and 6 bases lay in between. Germline CDR1 is LNHDA and CDR2 is SQIVND (reference sequence).

Note on this clonotype: A read error may explain this, as a much larger clone is one base away. The rearrangement uses TRBV6-5 and TRBJ1-4; 9 bases map to TRBD1. Germline lookup yields CDR1 MNHEY and CDR2 SVGAGI. The CDR3 sequence is 15 residues long. The CDR3 spells CACSPTGTGRRKLFF. Here the CDR3 DNA reads TGTGCCTGCAGCCCGACCGGGACAGGGCGCCGAAAACTGTTTTTT.

This chain connects TRBV11-2 to TRBJ2-1; D may correspond to TRBD1 or TRBD2 (5 bases each). The CDR3 sequence is 15 residues long. CDR1 is SGHAT, CDR2 FQNNGV, per germline. V gave up 8 bases and J gave up 7 bases, with 21 bases separating them. The CDR3 bases are TGTGCCAGCGGGGGTGGTCTAGCTGGGGGTAATGAGCAGTTCTTC. It yields the protein CASGGGLAGGNEQFF.

The genes are TRBV7-6 and TRBJ2-7; unclear D gene. V was clipped by 1 base and J by 6 bases, with 19 bases between them. The CDR3 contains 16 residues. Germline-derived CDR1 and CDR2 are SGHVS and FNYEAQ. CDR3 loop: CASSLEIPGPPREQYF. CDR3 DNA sequence: TGTGCCAGCAGCTTAGAAATCCCAGGCCCGCCTCGCGAGCAGTACTTC.

This clonotype showed up just a few times. This sequence joins TRBV28 and TRBJ2-7; D call uncertain. The ends were cut back, 6 bases at V and 5 bases at J, with 11 bases in the middle. The CDR3 contains 12 residues. Per germline, CDR1 MDHEN and CDR2 SYDVKM. The CDR3 spells CASSPNRNEQYF. CDR3 nucleotides: TGTGCCAGCAGCCCCAATCGGAACGAGCAGTACTTC.

The rearrangement links TRBV4-3 to TRBJ2-7; D might be TRBD1 (7 bases). Trimming cost V 4 bases and J 7 bases, with 14 bases left between them. Germline V CDR1 and CDR2: LGHNA, YSLEER. The CDR3 loop spans 13 amino acids. The CDR3 reads CASSPIQGREQYF. The CDR3 nucleotides are TGCGCCAGCAGCCCGATACAGGGGAGGGAGCAGTACTTC.

A few counts support this clonotype. The genes are TRBV20-1 and TRBJ1-6, with a weak D call TRBD1 (6 bases). This CDR3 comprises 20 residues. V was shortened by 3 bases and J by 12 bases, with 36 bases between the two germline ends. Looked up from germline, CDR1 is DFQATT and CDR2 is SNEGSKA (reference sequence). As DNA, the CDR3 is TGCAGTGCTAGTAAGGGTGTCGGGCAGGGGCAGGCGGCGAGTATGAGACCCCTCCACTTT. It yields the protein CSASKGVGQGQAASMRPLHF.

This chain connects TRBV10-3 to TRBJ2-3, with D perhaps matching TRBD1 or TRBD2 (5 bases each). The CDR3 runs to 15 residues. The V and J ends lost 6 bases and 2 bases respectively, with 15 bases between them. Germline V gives CDR1 ENHRY, CDR2 SYGVKD. CDR3 nucleotides: TGTGCCATCAGCGACCGAGGGGCGTTCACAGATACGCAGTATTTT. Protein product: CAISDRGAFTDTQYF.

The chain has TRBV7-9 and TRBJ2-1; 9 bases line up with TRBD2. Trimming removed 5 bases from V and 2 bases from J; junction bases left unmatched: 4. This CDR3 contains 15 residues. CDR1 SEHNR and CDR2 FQNEAQ come from the germline V gene (reference sequence). The CDR3 nucleotides are TGTGCCAGCAGCCAGACTAGCGGTACCTACAATGAGCAGTTCTTC. It is translated as CASSQTSGTYNEQFF.

The sample holds a few counts of this clonotype. The chain is built from TRBV5-1 and TRBJ1-2; maybe TRBD1 (6 bases). The V gene's germline CDR1 is SGHRS and CDR2 YFSETQ. This CDR3 is built from 15 residues. The ends were cut back, 0 bases at V and 7 bases at J, with 16 bases in the middle. The CDR3 is CASSLGSRGLSGYTF. CDR3 in DNA: TGCGCCAGCAGCTTGGGGTCCAGGGGCCTCAGTGGCTACACCTTC.

This clonotype has just a few counts. The rearrangement joins TRBV7-2 to TRBJ2-1, with D uncertain. V lost 4 bases, J lost 8 bases, and 6 bases lay in between. CDR3 size: 11 residues. Germline-derived CDR1 and CDR2 are SGHTA and FQGNSA. In DNA form, the CDR3 reads TGTGCCAGCAGCTCCACCTATGAGCAGTTCTTC. Amino acid sequence: CASSSTYEQFF.

This clonotype was counted between two and nine times. The chain carries TRBV6-6 and TRBJ2-6; 11 bases are a match to TRBD1. Germline trimming cut 0 bases from V and 0 bases from J; bases unmatched to any gene: 4. The CDR3 covers 19 residues. Germline V lookup: CDR1 MNHNY, CDR2 SVGAGI (reference sequence). The CDR3 region is CASSYSDRGLSSGANVLTF. The CDR3 DNA is TGTGCCAGCAGTTACTCGGACAGGGGGCTTAGCTCTGGGGCCAACGTCCTGACTTTC.

The gene calls are TRBV12-3 or TRBV12-4 and TRBJ2-2; the D gene is possibly TRBD1 (7 bases). V gave up 5 bases and J gave up 6 bases, with 16 bases separating them. The CDR3 is 15 amino acids. CDR3 loop: CASSTRGQGAGELFF. CDR3 nucleotide sequence: TGTGCCAGCAGTACCCGGGGGCAGGGGGCCGGGGAGCTGTTTTTT.

The chain has TRBV5-5 and TRBJ2-1, with 7 positions matching TRBD1. Germline-derived CDR1 and CDR2 are SGHKS and YYEKEE (reference sequence). The J segment lost 3 bases and the V segment lost 3 bases, leaving 24 bases of the junction unmatched. The CDR3 contains 21 residues. CDR3 nucleotide sequence: TGTGCCAGCAGCTCACAGAGGGGGACAGCACAGACGGCGCCCCGCTACAATGAGCAGTTCTTC. Protein sequence: CASSSQRGTAQTAPRYNEQFF.

This clonotype has just a few counts. Relative to the germline gene, one junction end is altered; a read error may explain this. The chain has TRBV10-3 and TRBJ2-7; 9 bases agree with TRBD2. The CDR3 has 15 residues. Per the germline V gene, CDR1 is ENHRY and CDR2 is SYGVKD. CDR3 sequence: CAISKSSGDTYEQYF. In DNA form, the CDR3 reads TGTGCCATCAGTAAGTCTAGCGGGGATACCTACGAGCAGTACTTC.